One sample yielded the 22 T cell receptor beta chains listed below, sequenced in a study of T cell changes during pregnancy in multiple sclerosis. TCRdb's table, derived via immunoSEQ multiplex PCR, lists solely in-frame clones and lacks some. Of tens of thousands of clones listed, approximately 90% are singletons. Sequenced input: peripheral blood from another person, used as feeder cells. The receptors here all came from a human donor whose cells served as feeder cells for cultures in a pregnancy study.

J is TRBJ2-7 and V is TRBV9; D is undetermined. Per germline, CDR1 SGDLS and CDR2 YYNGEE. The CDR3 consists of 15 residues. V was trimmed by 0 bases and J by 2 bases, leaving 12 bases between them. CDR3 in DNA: TGTGCCAGCAGCGTAGACCCGCACGTCGCCTACGAGCAGTACTTC. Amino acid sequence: CASSVDPHVAYEQYF.

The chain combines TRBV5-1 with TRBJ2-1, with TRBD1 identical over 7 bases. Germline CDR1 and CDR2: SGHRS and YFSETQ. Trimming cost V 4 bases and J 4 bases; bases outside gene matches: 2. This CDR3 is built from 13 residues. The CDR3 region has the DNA TGCGCCAGCAGCGGGACAGAGTACAATGAGCAGTTCTTC. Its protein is CASSGTEYNEQFF.

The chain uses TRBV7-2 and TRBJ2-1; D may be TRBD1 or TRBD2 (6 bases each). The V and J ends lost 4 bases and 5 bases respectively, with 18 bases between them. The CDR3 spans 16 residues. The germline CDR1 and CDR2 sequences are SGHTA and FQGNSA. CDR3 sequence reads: CASSSRGASTDNEQFF. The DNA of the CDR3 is TGTGCCAGCAGCTCAAGGGGGGCTAGTACCGACAATGAGCAGTTCTTC. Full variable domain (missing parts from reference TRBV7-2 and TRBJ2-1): GAGVSQSPSNKVTEKGKDVELRCDPISGHTALYWYRQSLGQGLEFLIYFQGNSAPDKSGLPSDRFSAERTGGSVSTLTIQRTQQEDSAVYLCASSSRGASTDNEQFFGPGTRLTVL.

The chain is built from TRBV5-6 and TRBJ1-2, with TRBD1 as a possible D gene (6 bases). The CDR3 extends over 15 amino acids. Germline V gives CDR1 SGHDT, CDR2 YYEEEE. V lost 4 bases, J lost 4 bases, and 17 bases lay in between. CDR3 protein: CASSAEATGRYGYTF. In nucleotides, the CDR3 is TGTGCCAGCAGCGCCGAGGCGACAGGACGCTATGGCTACACCTTC.

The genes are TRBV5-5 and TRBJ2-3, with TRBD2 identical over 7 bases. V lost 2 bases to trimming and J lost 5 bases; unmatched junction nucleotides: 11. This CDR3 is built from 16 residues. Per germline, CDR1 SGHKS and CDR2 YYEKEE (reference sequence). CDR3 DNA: TGTGCCAGCAGCTTAGGATCTCCGGGAGGAGGAGATACGCAGTATTTT. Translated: CASSLGSPGGGDTQYF.

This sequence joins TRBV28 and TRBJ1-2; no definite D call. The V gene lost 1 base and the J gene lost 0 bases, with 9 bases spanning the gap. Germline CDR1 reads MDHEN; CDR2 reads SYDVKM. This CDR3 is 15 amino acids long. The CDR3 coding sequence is TGTGCCAGCAGTTTATTGCCGGTAGCTAACTATGGCTACACCTTC. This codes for CASSLLPVANYGYTF.

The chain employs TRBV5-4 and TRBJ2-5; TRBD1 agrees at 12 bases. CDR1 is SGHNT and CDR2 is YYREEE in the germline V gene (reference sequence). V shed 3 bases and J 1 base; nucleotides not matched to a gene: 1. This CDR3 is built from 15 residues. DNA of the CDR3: TGTGCCAGCAGCTGGGACAGGGGGCGCCAAGAGACCCAGTACTTC. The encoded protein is CASSWDRGRQETQYF.

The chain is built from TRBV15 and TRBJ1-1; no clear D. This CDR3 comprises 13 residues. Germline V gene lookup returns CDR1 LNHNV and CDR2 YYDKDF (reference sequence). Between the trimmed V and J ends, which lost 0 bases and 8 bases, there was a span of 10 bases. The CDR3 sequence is CATSRDWSDEAFF. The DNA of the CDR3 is TGTGCCACCAGCAGAGATTGGTCAGACGAAGCTTTCTTT.

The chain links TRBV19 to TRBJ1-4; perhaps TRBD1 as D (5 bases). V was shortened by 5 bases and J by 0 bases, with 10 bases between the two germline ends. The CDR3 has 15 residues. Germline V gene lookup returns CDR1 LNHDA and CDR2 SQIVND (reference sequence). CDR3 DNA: TGTGCCAGTAGTTGGGACTTTGCAACTAATGAAAAACTGTTTTTT. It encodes CASSWDFATNEKLFF.

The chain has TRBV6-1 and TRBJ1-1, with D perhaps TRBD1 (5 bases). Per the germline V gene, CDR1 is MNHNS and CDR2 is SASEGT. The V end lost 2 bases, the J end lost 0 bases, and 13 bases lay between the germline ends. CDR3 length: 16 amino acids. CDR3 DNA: TGTGCCAGCAGTGAATTAAAAAGGGGTCTGAACACTGAAGCTTTCTTT. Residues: CASSELKRGLNTEAFF.

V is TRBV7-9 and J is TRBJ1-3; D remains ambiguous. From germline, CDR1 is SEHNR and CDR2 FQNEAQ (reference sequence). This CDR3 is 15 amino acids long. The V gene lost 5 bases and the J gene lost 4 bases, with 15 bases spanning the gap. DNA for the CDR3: TGTGCCAGCAGCCCGGACGGGCTCTCCGGAAACACCATATATTTT. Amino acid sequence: CASSPDGLSGNTIYF.

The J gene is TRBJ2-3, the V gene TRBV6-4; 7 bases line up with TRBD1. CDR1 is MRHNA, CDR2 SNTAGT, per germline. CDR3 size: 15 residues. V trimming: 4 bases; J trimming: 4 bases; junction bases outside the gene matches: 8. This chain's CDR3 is CASSASTGNPDTQYF. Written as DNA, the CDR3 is TGTGCCAGCAGTGCCTCGACAGGGAACCCAGATACGCAGTATTTT.

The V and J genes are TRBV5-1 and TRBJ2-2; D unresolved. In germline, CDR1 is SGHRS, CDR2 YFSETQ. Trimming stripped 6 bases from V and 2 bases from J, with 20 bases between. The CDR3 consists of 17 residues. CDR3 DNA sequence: TGCGCCAGCAAGGCCTCCTCGACGGTGTTAAACACCGGGGAGCTGTTTTTT. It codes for CASKASSTVLNTGELFF.

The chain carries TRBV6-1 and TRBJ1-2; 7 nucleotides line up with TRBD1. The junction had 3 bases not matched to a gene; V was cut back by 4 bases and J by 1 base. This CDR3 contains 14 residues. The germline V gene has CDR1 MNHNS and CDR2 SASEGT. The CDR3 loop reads CASSGGGNNYGYTF. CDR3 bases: TGTGCCAGCAGTGGAGGGGGCAATAACTATGGCTACACCTTC.

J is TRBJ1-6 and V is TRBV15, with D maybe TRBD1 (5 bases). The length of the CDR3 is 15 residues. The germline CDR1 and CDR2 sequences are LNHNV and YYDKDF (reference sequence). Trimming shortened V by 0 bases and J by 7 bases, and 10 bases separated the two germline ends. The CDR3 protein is CATSREGRENSPLHF. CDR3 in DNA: TGTGCCACCAGCAGAGAGGGCAGGGAAAATTCACCCCTCCACTTT.

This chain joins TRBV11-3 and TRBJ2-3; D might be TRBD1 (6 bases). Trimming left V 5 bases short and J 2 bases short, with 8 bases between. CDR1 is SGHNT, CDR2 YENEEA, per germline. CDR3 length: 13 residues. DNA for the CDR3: TGTGCCAGCAGCGGGGGCCCCACAGATACGCAGTATTTT. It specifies CASSGGPTDTQYF.

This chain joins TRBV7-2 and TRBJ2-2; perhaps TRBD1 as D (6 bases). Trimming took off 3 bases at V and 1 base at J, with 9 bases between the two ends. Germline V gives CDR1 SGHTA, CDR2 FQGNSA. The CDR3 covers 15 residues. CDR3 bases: TGTGCCAGCAGCTTCGACAGGCTGAACACCGGGGAGCTGTTTTTT. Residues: CASSFDRLNTGELFF. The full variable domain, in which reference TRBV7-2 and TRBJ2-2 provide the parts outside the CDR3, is GAGVSQSPSNKVTEKGKDVELRCDPISGHTALYWYRQSLGQGLEFLIYFQGNSAPDKSGLPSDRFSAERTGGSVSTLTIQRTQQEDSAVYLCASSFDRLNTGELFFGEGSRLTVL.

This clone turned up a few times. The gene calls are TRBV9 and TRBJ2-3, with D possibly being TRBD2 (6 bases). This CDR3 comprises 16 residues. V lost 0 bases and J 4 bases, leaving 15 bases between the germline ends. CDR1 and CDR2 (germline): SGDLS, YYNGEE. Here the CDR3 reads CASSVAAGGPPDTQYF. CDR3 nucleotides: TGTGCCAGCAGCGTAGCGGCTGGAGGGCCCCCAGATACGCAGTATTTT.

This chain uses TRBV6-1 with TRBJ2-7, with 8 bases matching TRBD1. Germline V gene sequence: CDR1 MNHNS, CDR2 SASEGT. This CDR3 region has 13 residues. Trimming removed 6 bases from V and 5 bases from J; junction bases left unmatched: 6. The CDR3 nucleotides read TGTGCCAGCAGGAGGACAGGGAACGACGAGCAGTACTTC. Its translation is CASRRTGNDEQYF.

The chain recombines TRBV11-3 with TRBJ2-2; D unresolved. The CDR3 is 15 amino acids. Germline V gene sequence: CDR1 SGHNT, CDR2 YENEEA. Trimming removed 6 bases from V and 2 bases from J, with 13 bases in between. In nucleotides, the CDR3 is TGTGCCAGCAGTTCAACACCCACCAACACCGGGGAGCTGTTTTTT. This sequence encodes CASSSTPTNTGELFF.

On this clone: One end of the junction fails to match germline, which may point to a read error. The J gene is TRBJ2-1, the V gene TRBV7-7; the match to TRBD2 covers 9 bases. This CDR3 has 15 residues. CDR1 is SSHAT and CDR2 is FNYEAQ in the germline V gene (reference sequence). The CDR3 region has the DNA TGTGCTAGCAGCTTCACTAGCGGGTCGCACAATGAGCAGTTCTTC. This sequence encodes CASSFTSGSHNEQFF. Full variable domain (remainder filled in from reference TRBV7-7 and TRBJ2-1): GAGVSQSPRYKVTKRGQDVTLRCDPISSHATLYWYQQALGQGPEFLTYFNYEAQPDKSGLPSDRFSAERPEGSISTLTIQRTEQRDSAMYRCASSFTSGSHNEQFFGPGTRLTVL.

The CDR3 protein is CASSPPGAASTDTQYF. The DNA of the CDR3 is TGTGCCAGCAGCCCCCCCGGCGCAGCTAGCACAGATACGCAGTATTTT. The J gene is TRBJ2-3, the V gene TRBV9; D call uncertain. The V and J ends lost 4 bases and 0 bases respectively, with 15 bases between them. Germline V lookup: CDR1 SGDLS, CDR2 YYNGEE. The CDR3 has 16 amino acids.